This T cell receptor (beta chain) stems from a study of T cell changes during pregnancy in multiple sclerosis. Clones were read by immunoSEQ multiplex PCR, and TCRdb kept only the in-frame ones, dropping some. The sample consists of more than 25,000 clones, 70% to 90% of them appearing once. Germline CDR1 MNHEY, CDR2 SMNVEV (reference sequence). V shed 6 bases and J 7 bases; nucleotides not matched to a gene: 10. The CDR3 runs 15 residues. This clone appeared a single time. The origin of this receptor is a female donor with multiple sclerosis, enrolled in a pregnancy study. The V gene is TRBV27, the J gene TRBJ2-1, with TRBD2 identical over 9 bases. Source: CD8+ T cells from peripheral blood mononuclear cells, taken in the third trimester of pregnancy. DNA for the CDR3: TGTGCCAGCAGAAACGCGGGGGGGCTTATTAATGAGCAGTTCTTC. Residues: CASRNAGGLINEQFF.